The source of this T cell receptor (beta chain) is a study of blood T cell repertoires in COVID-19. Overall study: Acute and convalescent COVID-19 samples came from the United States, Italy and Spain. Sources were T cells, B-cell-depleted T cells, or PBMCs; the material itself was cDNA or gDNA.

Authors' methods: Reference gene primers were amplified, and this amplification served to estimate nucleated cell counts. Method: immunoSEQ multiplex PCR; TCRdb's copy keeps in-frame clones and lacks some. V and J calls and clone size come straight from that table; D and trimming were deduced from the DNA. The repertoire consists of about 330,000 clones, with roughly 90% occurring once and the leading ten covering 3.5% to 4%. The junction had 8 bases not matched to a gene; V was cut back by 4 bases and J by 1 base. The CDR3 spans 16 residues. CDR1 is LNHDA and CDR2 is SQIVND in the germline V gene (reference sequence).

The TCR originated in a woman aged 50 to 65 with active or convalescent COVID-19. The sample comprised peripheral blood. J is TRBJ1-1 and V is TRBV19; 8 bases are a match to TRBD1. The chain's CDR3 is CASSTRAGTGNTEAFF. The CDR3 coding sequence is TGTGCCAGTAGTACGAGAGCCGGGACAGGGAACACTGAAGCTTTCTTT.